This T cell receptor beta chain derives from a study of blood T cell repertoires in COVID-19. Across the whole study: From the United States, Italy and Spain came samples of acute and convalescent COVID-19. Sources were T cells, B-cell-depleted T cells, or PBMCs; the material itself was cDNA or gDNA.

Authors' data handling: Amplification of reference gene primers was used by the study to estimate nucleated cell counts. Produced via immunoSEQ multiplex PCR; TCRdb's table is partial and in-frame only. That table furnishes V, J and clone size, whereas the DNA furnished D and trimming. This table holds 300,000 to 400,000 clones, around 87% found once. From germline, CDR1 is LNHDA and CDR2 SQIVND (reference sequence). V lost 7 bases and J lost 0, with 8 bases in between. The CDR3 extends over 13 amino acids. The sequenced sample consisted of peripheral blood. The source of this sequence is a woman in her forties or fifties who had recovered from COVID-19. The J gene is TRBJ2-3, the V gene TRBV19; D uncertain. The CDR3 DNA sequence: TGTGCCAGTAACCCGCGGAGCACAGATACGCAGTATTTT. This translates into CASNPRSTDTQYF. Using reference TRBV19 and TRBJ2-3 for the parts outside the CDR3, the full variable domain is DGGITQSPKYLFRKEGQNVTLSCEQNLNHDAMYWYRQDPGQGLRLIYYSQIVNDFQKGDIAEGYSVSREKKESFPLTVTSAQKNPTAFYLCASNPRSTDTQYFGPGTRLTVL.